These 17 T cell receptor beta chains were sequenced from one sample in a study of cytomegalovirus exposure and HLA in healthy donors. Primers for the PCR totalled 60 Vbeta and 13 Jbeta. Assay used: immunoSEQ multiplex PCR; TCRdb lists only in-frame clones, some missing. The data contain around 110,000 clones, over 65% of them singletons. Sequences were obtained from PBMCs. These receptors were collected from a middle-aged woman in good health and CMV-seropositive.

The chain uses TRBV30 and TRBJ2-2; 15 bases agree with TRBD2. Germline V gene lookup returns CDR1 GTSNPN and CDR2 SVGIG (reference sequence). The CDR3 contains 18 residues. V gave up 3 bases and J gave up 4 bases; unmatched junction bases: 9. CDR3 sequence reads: CAWSPGLAGGGATGELFF. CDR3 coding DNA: TGTGCCTGGAGCCCGGGACTAGCGGGGGGAGGGGCCACCGGGGAGCTGTTTTTT.

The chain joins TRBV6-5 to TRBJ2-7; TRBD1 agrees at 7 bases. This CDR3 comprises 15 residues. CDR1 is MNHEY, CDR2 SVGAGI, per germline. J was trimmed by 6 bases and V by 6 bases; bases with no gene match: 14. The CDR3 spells CASSPNRLDRAEQYF. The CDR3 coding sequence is TGTGCCAGCAGCCCTAACCGTCTTGACAGGGCCGAGCAGTACTTC.

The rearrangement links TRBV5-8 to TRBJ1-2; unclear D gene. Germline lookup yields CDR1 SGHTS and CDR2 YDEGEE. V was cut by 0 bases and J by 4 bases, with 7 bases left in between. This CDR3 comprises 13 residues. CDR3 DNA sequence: TGTGCCAGCAGCTTGGATAGAGTCTATGGCTACACCTTC. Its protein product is CASSLDRVYGYTF.

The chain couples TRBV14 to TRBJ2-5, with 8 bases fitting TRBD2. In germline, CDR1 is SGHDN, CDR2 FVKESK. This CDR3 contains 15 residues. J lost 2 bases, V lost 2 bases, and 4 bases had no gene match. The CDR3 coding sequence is TGTGCCAGCAGCCAAAGGGCTAGCGGGCAAGAGACCCAGTACTTC. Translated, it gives CASSQRASGQETQYF.

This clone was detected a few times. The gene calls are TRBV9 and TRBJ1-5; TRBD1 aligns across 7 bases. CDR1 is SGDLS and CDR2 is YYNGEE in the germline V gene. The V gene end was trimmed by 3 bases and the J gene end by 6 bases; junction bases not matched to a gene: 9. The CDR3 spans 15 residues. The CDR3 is CASSALGTAGQPQHF. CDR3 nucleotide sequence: TGTGCCAGCAGCGCGCTTGGGACAGCCGGTCAGCCCCAGCATTTT. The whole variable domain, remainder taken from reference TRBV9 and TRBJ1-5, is DSGVTQTPKHLITATGQRVTLRCSPRSGDLSVYWYQQSLDQGLQFLIQYYNGEERAKGNILERFSAQQFPDLHSELNLSSLELGDSALYFCASSALGTAGQPQHFGDGTRLSIL.

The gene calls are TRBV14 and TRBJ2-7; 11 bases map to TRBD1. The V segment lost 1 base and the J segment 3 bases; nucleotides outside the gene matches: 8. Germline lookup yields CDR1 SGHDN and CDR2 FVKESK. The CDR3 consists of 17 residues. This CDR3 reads CASSQGGVDRGLYEQYF. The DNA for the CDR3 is TGTGCCAGCAGCCAAGGCGGTGTGGACAGGGGGCTCTACGAGCAGTACTTC.

The CDR3 here is CSAGKFQPQHF. CDR3 nucleotides: TGCAGTGCCGGGAAATTTCAGCCCCAGCATTTT. The chain is built from TRBV20-1 and TRBJ1-5; no clear D gene. CDR3 length: 11 residues. V was trimmed by 6 bases and J by 6 bases, leaving 9 bases between them. The germline CDR1 and CDR2 sequences are DFQATT and SNEGSKA (reference sequence).

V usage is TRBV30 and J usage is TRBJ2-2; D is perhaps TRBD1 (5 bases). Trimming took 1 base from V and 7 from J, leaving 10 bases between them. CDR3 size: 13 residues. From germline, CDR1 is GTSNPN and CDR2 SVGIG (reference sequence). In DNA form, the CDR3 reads TGTGCCTGGAGTGGGGGCTGGGGCGGGGAGCTGTTTTTT. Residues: CAWSGGWGGELFF.

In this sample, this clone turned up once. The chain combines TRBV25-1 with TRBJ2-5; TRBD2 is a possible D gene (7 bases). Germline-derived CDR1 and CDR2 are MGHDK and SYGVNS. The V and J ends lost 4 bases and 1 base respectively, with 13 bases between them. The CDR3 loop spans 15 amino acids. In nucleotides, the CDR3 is TGTGCCAGCAGTGTAGGGGGGGGGTTCCAAGAGACCCAGTACTTC. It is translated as CASSVGGGFQETQYF.

The CDR3 loop is CAWDFYQETQYF. CDR3 DNA: TGTGCCTGGGACTTTTACCAAGAGACCCAGTACTTC. The chain joins TRBV30 to TRBJ2-5, with D hard to call. V was shortened by 5 bases and J by 0 bases, with 7 bases between the two germline ends. This CDR3 contains 12 residues. The germline CDR1 and CDR2 sequences are GTSNPN and SVGIG (reference sequence).

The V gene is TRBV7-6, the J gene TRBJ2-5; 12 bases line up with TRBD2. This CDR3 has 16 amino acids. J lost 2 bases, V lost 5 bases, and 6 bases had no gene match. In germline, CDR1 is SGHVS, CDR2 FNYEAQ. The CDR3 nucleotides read TGTGCCAGCAGCCCCTCCCTAGCGGGGGGGCAAGAGACCCAGTACTTC. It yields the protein CASSPSLAGGQETQYF.

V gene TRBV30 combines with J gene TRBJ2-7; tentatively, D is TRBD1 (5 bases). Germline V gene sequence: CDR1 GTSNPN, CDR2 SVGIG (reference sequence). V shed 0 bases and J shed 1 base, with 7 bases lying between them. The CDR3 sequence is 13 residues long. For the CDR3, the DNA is TGTGCCTGGAGTGTACAGGTTTCCTACGAGCAGTACTTC. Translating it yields CAWSVQVSYEQYF.

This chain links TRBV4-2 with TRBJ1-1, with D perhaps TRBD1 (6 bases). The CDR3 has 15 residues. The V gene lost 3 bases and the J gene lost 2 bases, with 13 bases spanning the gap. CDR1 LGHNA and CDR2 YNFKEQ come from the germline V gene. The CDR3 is CASSHLSGENTEAFF. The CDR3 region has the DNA TGTGCCAGCAGCCACCTGTCAGGGGAAAACACTGAAGCTTTCTTT.

The CDR3 DNA sequence: TGTGCCAGCAGCTTAACGGAGGGCCCTGGGGGTTTCGCTAACTATGGCTACACCTTC. Amino acids: CASSLTEGPGGFANYGYTF. The V and J genes are TRBV7-3 and TRBJ1-2; possibly TRBD1 for D (5 bases). Germline CDR1 is SGHTA and CDR2 is FQGTGA. The CDR3 extends over 19 amino acids. V lost 0 bases and J 0 bases, leaving 20 bases between the germline ends.

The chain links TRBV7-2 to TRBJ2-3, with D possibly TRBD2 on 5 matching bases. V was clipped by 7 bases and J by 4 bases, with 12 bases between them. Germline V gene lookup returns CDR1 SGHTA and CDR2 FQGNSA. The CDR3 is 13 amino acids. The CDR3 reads CASKKGEADTQYF. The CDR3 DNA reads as TGTGCCAGCAAGAAGGGAGAGGCAGATACGCAGTATTTT.

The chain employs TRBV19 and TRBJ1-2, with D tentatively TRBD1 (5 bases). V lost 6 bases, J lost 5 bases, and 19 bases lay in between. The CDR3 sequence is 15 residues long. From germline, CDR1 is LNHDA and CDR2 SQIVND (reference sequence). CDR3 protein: CASSSSLGTRYGYTF. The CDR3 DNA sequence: TGTGCCAGTAGCAGCTCCCTCGGGACTCGTTATGGCTACACCTTC.

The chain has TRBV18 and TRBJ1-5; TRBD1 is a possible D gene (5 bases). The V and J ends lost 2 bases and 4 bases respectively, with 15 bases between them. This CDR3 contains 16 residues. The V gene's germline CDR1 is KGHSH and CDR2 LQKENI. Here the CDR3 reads CASSPSGQGGNQPQHF. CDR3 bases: TGTGCCAGCTCACCATCGGGCCAGGGTGGAAATCAGCCCCAGCATTTT.